The subject of this entry is one T cell receptor beta chain. This clone was recorded once. It lacks a known antigen. Base quality data are lacking; no much larger clone is found one base away. Reading the germline V gene gives CDR1 ENHRY and CDR2 SYGVKD. Reading from cysteine to phenylalanine, the CDR3 counts 15 amino acids. Only the CDR3 DNA stays, 45 bases, in frame from base 1. V and J are trimmed by 8 bases and 0 bases, and the gene matches miss 4 bases of the junction. The cohort was made up of 650 to 700 healthy bone marrow donors. All cohort members were sampled while nominally healthy, although unrecorded immune exposures were likely present. The donor was CMV seropositive and belonged to the group of 250 to 300 seropositive cohort members. Each donor provided a peripheral blood sample, and peripheral blood mononuclear cells were used for TCR beta sequencing. The Qiagen DNeasy Blood Extraction Kit was used to extract genomic DNA from the blood cell samples.

Libraries came from the immunoSEQ multiplex PCR assay. For the multiplex PCR, a mixture combining 60 forward primers for TCR Vbeta segments and 13 reverse primers for TCR Jbeta segments was used. The CDR3 region of rearranged TCR beta genes was amplified from genomic DNA by a multiplex PCR assay. The amplified TCR beta libraries were sequenced on the Illumina HiSeq System as 87-base-pair reads. The study's processing was this. In a later analysis, tens of millions of unique TCR beta chains were counted across the roughly 610 repertoires, and roughly 10 million of these chains were shared by at least two donors. Raw reads were error-corrected and collapsed into unique sequences with a nearest-neighbor algorithm that merged closely related sequences to remove PCR and sequencing errors. Alignment of CDR3 sequences to IMGT reference sequences was used to assign V, D and J gene segments. For a sequence to be retained, at least a six-nucleotide match to both a V gene segment and a J gene segment was required. Rearrangements were classified as productive when the CDR3 lacked stop codons and remained in frame with V and J, and all other rearrangements were classified as non-productive. CDR3 was defined by IMGT convention, running from the second conserved V-encoded cysteine to the conserved J-encoded phenylalanine. In an earlier analysis of roughly 610 of the donors, sequences lacking an unambiguous match to a single V gene segment were excluded. An earlier analysis of 450 to 650 of the donors called V segments functional above 56.7% productive rearrangements and segregating when the between-donor standard deviation exceeded 5%. A statistical classification framework was built to diagnose cytomegalovirus status from the catalog of TCR beta chain sequences. A later analysis assigned V and J genes by comparing TCR nucleotide sequences with IMGT/GENE-DB human TR gene sequences. A later analysis assigned CDR3 sequences and most-parsimonious VDJ recombination scenarios with the TCRdist pipeline. In a later analysis, each TCR beta chain was defined by its CDR3 amino acid sequence together with its V-gene family, and reads without a unique V-gene family were excluded. A later analysis removed 592 highly shared, low-generation-probability nucleotide sequences to deal with suspected cross-contamination and a sequencing artifact. In a later analysis, a clonal expansion index was calculated for each public chain from normalized within-repertoire ranks of inferred template counts. Generation probabilities in a later analysis came from a VDJ recombination model fitted to out-of-frame rearrangements, and those results were checked against IGoR. Hypergeometric tests were used in a later analysis to score TCR-TCR, TCR-HLA and TCR-CMV co-occurrence, with a repertoire-size bias correction applied to the TCR pairs. A later analysis estimated false discovery rates by permuting HLA or CMV assignments 20 times. In a later analysis, co-occurring TCRs were grouped using DBSCAN, and TCRdist sequence similarity was added for clustering within HLA-allele-positive subsets. For co-occurrence clustering, repertoires with fewer than 30,000 or more than 120,000 public chains were excluded, along with 4 to 6 repertoires with anomalous nucleotide sharing. This is the immuneACCESS table as TCRdb keeps it, with only in-frame sequences that have V and J called. A part of the clones is gone; compared with another copy, unresolved V genes explain less than half, and the rest is unexplained. For V, J and clone size, that table is used; D and trimming come from the DNA. The sample table holds more than 110,000 clones, of which 70% to 85% were seen once. Of the sample, roughly 1.4% falls within the top ten clones.

The sample comes from a study of cytomegalovirus exposure and HLA in healthy donors (dated by TCRdb to about 2017). Study-wide context: An earlier analysis of approximately 640 of the donors reported about 250 Gb of sequence data and 100 million to 130 million unique TCR beta sequences from about 180 million T cells. An early release that covered more than 550 HLA-typed donors contained around 300 gigabases of sequencing data and tens of millions of unique TCR sequences. The genetic ancestry cluster associated with self-reported Caucasian donors included about 81% of the roughly 400 genotyped donors. The study aimed to test whether signatures of past pathogen exposure could be identified by cataloging public T cell receptors. Using immunosequencing, the study profiled T cell repertoires from 550 to 750 subjects and related those repertoires to cytomegalovirus serostatus. Along with the approximately 650-subject first cohort, a separate validation cohort of over a hundred different subjects was used. High-throughput TCR immunosequencing, statistical association of individual TCRs with disease status, and machine learning were combined to predict cytomegalovirus infection status. In a later analysis, previously published TCR beta repertoires from 550 to 700 donors were re-analyzed and high-resolution HLA genotyping was added so that TCR occurrence patterns could be studied. Rather than drawing on any new phenotypic data, the later analysis identified candidate immune exposures from TCR beta sequences and the way those sequences occurred across donors. An earlier analysis of several hundred of the donors applied high-throughput TCR beta sequencing to assess whether each TCR beta V gene segment acted as functional or pseudogenic. Donor age, sex, ethnicity and CMV serostatus were collected together with the repertoire data. In a later genetic analysis, genome-wide SNP genotypes for about 55% of the roughly 670 donors were used, and that subset was treated as a discovery cohort. All discovery cohort repertoires had been generated using a single sequencing platform. Class I and class II HLA loci were covered by the typing at four-digit resolution. The number of donors typed differed by locus, with 629-630 for A, B, C, DRB1 and DQB1, around 500 for DQA1, 600 to 610 for DPA1, and some 440 for DPB1. Because of strong linkage in the cohort, five DR-DQ haplotypes were treated as single units for association and clustering. On average, around 200,000 unique TCR beta nucleotide sequences were sequenced per donor among a few hundred genotyped donors of the cohort, with 15% to 20% of those sequences being non-productive.

The research as a whole found: According to a later analysis, most CMV-associated TCR beta chains appeared to be HLA-restricted, and the HLA associations seemed to be driven largely by CMV exposure. A later analysis reported that several top co-occurrence clusters appeared linked to parvovirus B19, influenza, CMV and Epstein-Barr virus. Most TCR sequences were seen in very few donors, while some public TCRs were found in many individuals. The authors suggested that the approach could potentially be generalized to other disease states and immunological phenotypes. In a later analysis, HLA-associated TCR beta chains showed more clonal expansion and lower generation probabilities than non-associated chains that were equally common. In vitro tests confirmed that a few of the cytomegalovirus-associated TCR beta chains recognize cytomegalovirus antigens. According to a later genetic analysis, donors in an Asian-associated ancestry cluster had fewer N-insertions in productive TCRs than the approximately 700-donor mean. HLA typing was unavailable for some donors at each locus, so association tests used only the typed subset. Linkage disequilibrium might explain the correlated functional status among segregating V segments, but an unknown experimental factor could not be excluded. When HLA alleles, especially DR and DQ, strongly co-occurred, attributing TCR associations to individual alleles was difficult. A later analysis found that TCR association rates varied across HLA loci, with DRB1 alleles showing the most associated TCRs and HLA-C alleles the fewest. In the study, approximately 160 TCR beta chains were listed as associated with cytomegalovirus. Some IMGT-functional V segments, including TRBV6-2 and TRBV6-3, could not be told apart with the 87-base-pair reads, so those segments were excluded. Because counts were too low, roughly 17 rarely observed V segments, including chromosome 9 orphons, were left out of the earlier analysis of a few hundred of the donors. For the cohort, immune exposure information was limited to CMV serostatus. A further reported finding was that TCR beta sequences accurately predicted the HLA-A and HLA-B alleles for most subjects in the first cohort. A group of highly shared sequence variants was considered likely to be a technical artifact of the sequencing pipeline. The classifier was reported to diagnose cytomegalovirus status with high specificity and sensitivity in both the original and validation cohorts. V-gene and J-gene trimming of TCR beta chains was associated with a missense DCLRE1C variant in a later genetic analysis, and the association was replicated in an independent cohort. In an earlier analysis of 587 of the donors, most TCR beta V segments appeared in productive rearrangements about 87% or about 30% of the time, broadly matching IMGT annotations. The cohort was sequenced for TCR beta chains only, and without alpha or paired-chain data the features that could be detected were limited. A later analysis associated 15,000 to 20,000 TCR beta sequences with specific HLA alleles at a false discovery rate of 0.05. Sequencing depth was assumed to be roughly uniform across donors in the presence/absence analyses, though that assumption may not hold.

This chain is built from TRBV10-3 and TRBJ2-1; the central 10 bases match TRBD2. The source material was PBMCs. The receptor was isolated from a young man in good health and CMV-seropositive. The sequence in DNA is TGTGCCATCGGGCTAGCGGGGGACTCCTACAATGAGCAGTTCTTC. Its amino acids are CAIGLAGDSYNEQFF.